A single sample gave rise to the 31 T cell receptor beta chains below, sequenced in a study of shared clonotypes between healthy human individuals. Profiled with immunoSEQ multiplex PCR; TCRdb holds only in-frame clones, not every one. Altogether about 980,000 clones are present, about 80% being singletons, with the ten largest covering roughly 1.5%. Specimen: memory CD4+ T cells sorted from blood. Sample subset: CD45RA-negative fraction. The receptors derive from a young man in good health.

The chain carries TRBV7-2 and TRBJ1-2; 7 bases line up with TRBD1. This CDR3 has 14 amino acids. Per germline, CDR1 SGHTA and CDR2 FQGNSA. The ends lost 0 bases at V and 4 bases at J; junction bases unmatched: 2. The CDR3 DNA reads as TGTGCCAGCAGCTTAGCACGACAGGGCTATGGCTACACCTTC. Encoded protein: CASSLARQGYGYTF.

V gene TRBV4-3 combines with J gene TRBJ2-3; D is unresolved. CDR1 is LGHNA and CDR2 is YSLEER in the germline V gene. The CDR3 spans 15 residues. The germline V and J ends were trimmed by 8 bases and 4 bases, with 19 bases remaining between them. The CDR3 reads CASRIDRGLADTQYF. Here the CDR3 DNA reads TGCGCCAGCCGTATCGATCGTGGGCTAGCAGATACGCAGTATTTT.

This clone was observed a few times. The chain joins TRBV7-2 to TRBJ2-1; D possibly corresponds to TRBD2 (7 bases). There are 16 residues in the CDR3. Trimming pared 7 bases from V and 7 bases from J, leaving 23 bases between. Germline CDR1 and CDR2: SGHTA and FQGNSA. For the CDR3, the DNA is TGTGCCAGCACCACCGTAGGGGGGGGCAAGTGGAATGAGCAGTTCTTC. Its protein is CASTTVGGGKWNEQFF.

This chain joins TRBV6-1 and TRBJ2-3; 7 nucleotides line up with TRBD1. This CDR3 comprises 15 residues. J lost 5 bases, V lost 0 bases, and 5 bases had no gene match. Germline CDR1 reads MNHNS; CDR2 reads SASEGT. CDR3 DNA: TGTGCCAGCAGTGAAGCGGACAGGTCAGGAGATACGCAGTATTTT. This codes for CASSEADRSGDTQYF.

This clone occurred a few times. This sequence joins TRBV5-4 and TRBJ1-2; 7 bases fit TRBD1. Germline loops: CDR1 SGHNT, CDR2 YYREEE (reference sequence). This CDR3 is built from 13 residues. With 4 bases clipped from V and 3 bases from J, the junction kept 3 bases outside the gene matches. The CDR3 sequence is CASSQGQDYGYTF. As DNA, the CDR3 is TGTGCCAGCAGCCAAGGACAGGACTATGGCTACACCTTC.

J is TRBJ1-1 and V is TRBV18; the D gene is possibly TRBD1 (5 bases). Germline V gene lookup returns CDR1 KGHSH and CDR2 LQKENI. The CDR3 is 14 amino acids. V shed 3 bases and J shed 4 bases, with 12 bases lying between them. CDR3 sequence reads: CASSPPMGPTEAFF. In DNA, the CDR3 is TGTGCCAGCTCACCGCCCATGGGGCCCACTGAAGCTTTCTTT.

The chain recombines TRBV6-1 with TRBJ1-5; D unresolved. The CDR3 contains 14 residues. Germline CDR1 MNHNS, CDR2 SASEGT. Trimming removed 1 base from V and 3 bases from J, with 7 bases in between. CDR3 DNA sequence: TGTGCCAGCAGTGAAGTAAGTCCCAATCAGCCCCAGCATTTT. Protein sequence: CASSEVSPNQPQHF.

The sample holds one count of this clone. The chain joins TRBV28 to TRBJ2-4, with a weak D call TRBD2 (6 bases). The CDR3 covers 14 residues. Germline lookup yields CDR1 MDHEN and CDR2 SYDVKM. Trimming left V 3 bases short and J 2 bases short, with 8 bases between. The CDR3 loop reads CASSLEGTKNIQYF. The CDR3 region has the DNA TGTGCCAGCAGTTTGGAGGGCACCAAAAACATTCAGTACTTC.

The chain is built from TRBV5-4 and TRBJ2-7; 10 nucleotides match TRBD1. V shed 3 bases and J 6 bases; nucleotides not matched to a gene: 0. Germline V gives CDR1 SGHNT, CDR2 YYREEE (reference sequence). The CDR3 is 12 residues long. This CDR3 reads CASSWTGGEQYF. CDR3 nucleotide sequence: TGTGCCAGCAGCTGGACAGGGGGCGAGCAGTACTTC.

The rearrangement links TRBV4-3 to TRBJ2-5, with D possibly matching TRBD2 (6 bases). V gave up 4 bases and J gave up 7 bases, with 19 bases separating them. The CDR3 length is 15 residues. Germline values: CDR1 LGHNA, CDR2 YSLEER. The DNA of the CDR3 is TGCGCCAGCAGCCTCGAAGTACGGGACTCAGGGACCCAGTACTTC. It yields the protein CASSLEVRDSGTQYF.

The chain carries TRBV28 and TRBJ1-6, with 7 bases matching TRBD1. The V segment lost 6 bases and the J segment 8 bases; nucleotides outside the gene matches: 10. This CDR3 region has 15 residues. Germline CDR1 and CDR2: MDHEN and SYDVKM. The CDR3 DNA reads TGTGCCAGCAGCCCAATCGACAGGGACGATTCACCCCTCCACTTT. Its protein is CASSPIDRDDSPLHF.

Details on this clone: Other DNA variants within this sample encode the same CDR3. The chain links TRBV20-1 to TRBJ2-3; the D is unclear. CDR3 length equals 11 residues. Germline CDR1 and CDR2: DFQATT and SNEGSKA (reference sequence). The V end lost 6 bases, the J end lost 3 bases, and 7 bases lay between the germline ends. The CDR3 DNA reads as TGCAGTGCCAAGAGGACAGATACGCAGTATTTT. It translates to CSAKRTDTQYF.

The chain combines TRBV21-1 with TRBJ2-2; the table's D call TRBD2 went unverified against the DNA. TRBV21-1 constitutes a pseudogene. The CDR3 is 18 residues long. The CDR3 sequence is CASSKECRLAVNTGELFF. CDR3 nucleotide sequence: TGTGCCAGCAGCAAAGAATGTAGGCTAGCTGTAAACACCGGGGAGCTGTTTTTT.

The sample holds a few counts of this clone. The chain combines TRBV30 with TRBJ1-5; D gene uncertain. Germline V gene lookup returns CDR1 GTSNPN and CDR2 SVGIG (reference sequence). This CDR3 has 13 residues. The ends were cut back, 2 bases at V and 4 bases at J, with 9 bases in the middle. DNA for the CDR3: TGTGCCTGGAGTATACAGATAAATCAGCCCCAGCATTTT. As protein: CAWSIQINQPQHF.

The gene calls are TRBV18 and TRBJ2-7; 12 nucleotides align to TRBD2. After removal of 3 bases from V and 1 base from J, the junction contained 4 bases not matched to a gene. CDR1 is KGHSH and CDR2 is LQKENI in the germline V gene. There are 16 residues in the CDR3. CDR3 region: CASSPGTSGRSYEQYF. The CDR3 DNA reads TGTGCCAGCTCACCCGGGACTAGCGGGCGATCCTACGAGCAGTACTTC.

In its sample, this clone was seen once. The chain couples TRBV27 to TRBJ2-5; no definite D call. The CDR3 covers 16 residues. V shed 5 bases and J shed 3 bases, with 19 bases lying between them. CDR1 MNHEY and CDR2 SMNVEV come from the germline V gene (reference sequence). CDR3 in amino acids: CASSLGMGVSEETQYF. The CDR3 nucleotides read TGTGCCAGCAGTCTGGGGATGGGTGTAAGTGAAGAGACCCAGTACTTC.

This chain joins TRBV27 and TRBJ2-3; D is undetermined. V shed 0 bases and J shed 5 bases, with 9 bases lying between them. Per germline, CDR1 MNHEY and CDR2 SMNVEV (reference sequence). The CDR3 has 14 residues. CDR3 DNA: TGTGCCAGCAGTTTATCTCGGGCCTTAGATACGCAGTATTTT. It specifies CASSLSRALDTQYF.

This clone was seen a single time. V gene TRBV5-1 combines with J gene TRBJ1-4; D remains unclear. There are 12 residues in the CDR3. Germline-derived CDR1 and CDR2 are SGHRS and YFSETQ. V shed 5 bases and J shed 3 bases, with 5 bases lying between them. CDR3 region: CASREANEKLFF. As DNA, the CDR3 is TGCGCCAGCAGGGAGGCTAATGAAAAACTGTTTTTT.

The DNA for the CDR3 is TGCGCCAGCAGCTCAACAGGGGCCCCGAACACTGAAGCTTTCTTT. Translation: CASSSTGAPNTEAFF. The rearrangement uses TRBV5-1 and TRBJ1-1, with 7 positions matching TRBD1. CDR1 is SGHRS, CDR2 YFSETQ, per germline. There are 15 residues in the CDR3. The junction had 6 bases not matched to a gene; V was cut back by 3 bases and J by 1 base.

The chain links TRBV10-3 to TRBJ2-3, with 7 bases matching TRBD2. The CDR3 contains 17 residues. Germline lookup yields CDR1 ENHRY and CDR2 SYGVKD. The junction had 10 bases not matched to a gene; V was cut back by 4 bases and J by 0 bases. The CDR3 loop reads CAISAYSGVLSTDTQYF. The CDR3 coding sequence is TGTGCCATCAGTGCATACAGCGGGGTGCTGAGCACAGATACGCAGTATTTT.

The rearrangement uses TRBV4-1 and TRBJ2-3, with 15 bases matching TRBD2. The CDR3 covers 18 residues. Germline values: CDR1 MGHRA, CDR2 YSYEKL. V shed 2 bases and J 3 bases; nucleotides not matched to a gene: 6. DNA of the CDR3: TGCGCCAGCAGCCAACCGGGACTAGCGGGGGGCGGGACAGATACGCAGTATTTT. This sequence encodes CASSQPGLAGGGTDTQYF.

The chain couples TRBV28 to TRBJ1-5; TRBD1 might be the D (6 bases). The CDR3 is 18 amino acids. Germline values: CDR1 MDHEN, CDR2 SYDVKM. The V gene lost 2 bases and the J gene lost 0 bases, with 17 bases spanning the gap. This CDR3 reads CASSLGIGGSYSNQPQHF. The CDR3 region has the DNA TGTGCCAGCAGTTTAGGTATAGGGGGTTCCTATAGCAATCAGCCCCAGCATTTT. Looking up the rest from reference TRBV28 and TRBJ1-5 gives the full variable domain: DVKVTQSSRYLVKRTGEKVFLECVQDMDHENMFWYRQDPGLGLRLIYFSYDVKMKEKGDIPEGYSVSREKKERFSLILESASTNQTSMYLCASSLGIGGSYSNQPQHFGDGTRLSIL.

V gene TRBV27 combines with J gene TRBJ2-6; D is ambiguous. Looked up from germline, CDR1 is MNHEY and CDR2 is SMNVEV (reference sequence). Trimming shortened V by 0 bases and J by 0 bases, and 6 bases separated the two germline ends. The CDR3 is 16 residues long. Written as DNA, the CDR3 is TGTGCCAGCAGTTTATCGGGCTTCTCTGGGGCCAACGTCCTGACTTTC. Translated, it gives CASSLSGFSGANVLTF. The entire variable domain, with the rest obtained from reference TRBV27 and TRBJ2-6, is as follows: EAQVTQNPRYLITVTGKKLTVTCSQNMNHEYMSWYRQDPGLGLRQIYYSMNVEVTDKGDVPEGYKVSRKEKRNFPLILESPSPNQTSLYFCASSLSGFSGANVLTFGAGSRLTVL.

The CDR3 DNA follows: TGTGCCACCAGCAGAGAGGTGAGTCAGAATGAAAAACTGTTTTTT. Its translation: CATSREVSQNEKLFF. The chain recombines TRBV15 with TRBJ1-4, with D unclear. Per the germline V gene, CDR1 is LNHNV and CDR2 is YYDKDF (reference sequence). The CDR3 is 15 amino acids. The V end was cut by 0 bases, the J end by 5 bases, with 10 bases between. Drawing the rest from reference TRBV15 and TRBJ1-4, the complete variable domain is DAMVIQNPRYQVTQFGKPVTLSCSQTLNHNVMYWYQQKSSQAPKLLFHYYDKDFNNEADTPDNFQSRRPNTSFCFLDIRSPGLGDTAMYLCATSREVSQNEKLFFGSGTQLSVL.

The genes are TRBV15 and TRBJ2-7, with 8 bases matching TRBD2. Germline V gives CDR1 LNHNV, CDR2 YYDKDF (reference sequence). J gave up 0 bases and V 1 base, and 2 bases lay outside the gene matches. This CDR3 has 15 residues. For the CDR3, the DNA is TGTGCCACCAGCAGAGGTCGGGGGGGCTCCTACGAGCAGTACTTC. This encodes CATSRGRGGSYEQYF.

This clone has a count of ten or more. The chain uses TRBV30 and TRBJ1-1; D unresolved. CDR1 GTSNPN and CDR2 SVGIG come from the germline V gene (reference sequence). The CDR3 totals 11 residues. V was pared by 1 base and J by 4 bases, with 4 bases between. The DNA for the CDR3 is TGTGCCTGGAGTGCCAGCACTGAAGCTTTCTTT. It specifies CAWSASTEAFF.

This chain uses TRBV6-1 with TRBJ1-5; no clear D gene. The V end was cut by 5 bases, the J end by 4 bases, with 15 bases between. The length of the CDR3 is 15 residues. Germline V gene sequence: CDR1 MNHNS, CDR2 SASEGT. In DNA, the CDR3 is TGTGCCAGCAGTTCCGGCGCCGGAGGGAATCAGCCCCAGCATTTT. As protein: CASSSGAGGNQPQHF.

The chain joins TRBV7-2 to TRBJ2-3; D unresolved. Germline-derived CDR1 and CDR2 are SGHTA and FQGNSA. This CDR3 contains 16 residues. V lost 6 bases to trimming and J lost 1 base, with 17 bases between them. CDR3 sequence: CASSLTYTAGTDTQYF. CDR3 DNA: TGTGCCAGCAGTTTGACTTACACCGCGGGCACAGATACGCAGTATTTT.

The rearrangement links TRBV6-6 to TRBJ1-2; D possibly corresponds to TRBD1 (5 bases). Germline V gives CDR1 MNHNY, CDR2 SVGAGI (reference sequence). The CDR3 contains 15 residues. The V gene lost 5 bases and the J gene lost 3 bases, with 16 bases spanning the gap. The CDR3: CASSLRGVGDYGYTF. CDR3 nucleotides: TGTGCCAGCAGTCTTCGTGGTGTAGGGGACTATGGCTACACCTTC.

This chain joins TRBV10-2 and TRBJ2-3, with D hard to call. Trimming took 11 bases from V and 2 from J, leaving 20 bases between them. This CDR3 has 15 residues. Per germline, CDR1 WSHSY and CDR2 SAAADI. CDR3 sequence (DNA): TGCGCCGTTAAGGAGCAGTCAACCTCCACAGATACGCAGTATTTT. This encodes CAVKEQSTSTDTQYF.

CDR3 sequence: CASNRDRYNSPLHF. The CDR3 DNA sequence: TGTGCCAGCAACAGGGACAGATATAATTCACCCCTCCACTTT. V gene TRBV6-6 combines with J gene TRBJ1-6; 7 nucleotides agree with TRBD1. Germline assignment: CDR1 MNHNY and CDR2 SVGAGI (reference sequence). The junction had 4 bases not matched to a gene; V was cut back by 7 bases and J by 4 bases. CDR3 length equals 14 residues.